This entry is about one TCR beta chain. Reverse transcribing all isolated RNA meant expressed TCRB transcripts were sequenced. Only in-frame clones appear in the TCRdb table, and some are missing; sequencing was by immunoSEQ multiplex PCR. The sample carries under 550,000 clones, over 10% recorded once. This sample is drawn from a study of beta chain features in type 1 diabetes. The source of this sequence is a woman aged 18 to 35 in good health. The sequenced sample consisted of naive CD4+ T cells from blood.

The DNA for the CDR3 is TGTGCCAGCAGACCACTCGTCCGACTAGCGGGAGAGGAGCAGTACTTC. Translating gives CASRPLVRLAGEEQYF. J is TRBJ2-7 and V is TRBV7-9; 12 bases line up with TRBD2. The CDR3 loop spans 16 amino acids. Per the germline V gene, CDR1 is SEHNR and CDR2 is FQNEAQ (reference sequence). The V and J ends lost 6 bases and 7 bases, in that order; junction bases with no gene match: 13.